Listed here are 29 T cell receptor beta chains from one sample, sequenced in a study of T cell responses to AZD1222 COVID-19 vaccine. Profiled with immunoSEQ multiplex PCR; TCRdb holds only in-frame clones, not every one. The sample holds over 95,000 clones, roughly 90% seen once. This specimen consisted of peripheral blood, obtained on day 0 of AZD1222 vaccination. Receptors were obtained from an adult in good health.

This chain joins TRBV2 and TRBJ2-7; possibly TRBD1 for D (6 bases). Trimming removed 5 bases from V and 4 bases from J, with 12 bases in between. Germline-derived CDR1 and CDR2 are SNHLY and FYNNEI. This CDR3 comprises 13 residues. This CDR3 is CASSWDTGYEQYF. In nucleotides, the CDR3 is TGTGCCAGCAGTTGGGACACTGGTTACGAGCAGTACTTC.

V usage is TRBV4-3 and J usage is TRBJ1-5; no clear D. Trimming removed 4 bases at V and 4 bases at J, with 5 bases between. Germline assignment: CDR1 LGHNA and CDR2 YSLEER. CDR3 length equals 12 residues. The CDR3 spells CASSLGNQPQHF. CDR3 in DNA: TGCGCCAGCAGCCTTGGAAATCAGCCCCAGCATTTT.

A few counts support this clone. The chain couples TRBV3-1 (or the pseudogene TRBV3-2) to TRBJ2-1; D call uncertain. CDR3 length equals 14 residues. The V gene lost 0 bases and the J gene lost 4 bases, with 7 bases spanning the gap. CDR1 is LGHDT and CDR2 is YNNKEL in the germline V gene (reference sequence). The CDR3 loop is CASSQDHLYNEQFF. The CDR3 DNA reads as TGTGCCAGCAGCCAAGATCACCTTTACAATGAGCAGTTCTTC.

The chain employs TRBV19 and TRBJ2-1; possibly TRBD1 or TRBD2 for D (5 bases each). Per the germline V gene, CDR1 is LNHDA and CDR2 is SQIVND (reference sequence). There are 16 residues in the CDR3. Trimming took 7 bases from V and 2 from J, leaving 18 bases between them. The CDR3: CASNYGDRGPYNEQFF. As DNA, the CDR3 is TGTGCCAGTAATTATGGGGACCGAGGCCCCTACAATGAGCAGTTCTTC. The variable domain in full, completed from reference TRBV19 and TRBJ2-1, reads DGGITQSPKYLFRKEGQNVTLSCEQNLNHDAMYWYRQDPGQGLRLIYYSQIVNDFQKGDIAEGYSVSREKKESFPLTVTSAQKNPTAFYLCASNYGDRGPYNEQFFGPGTRLTVL.

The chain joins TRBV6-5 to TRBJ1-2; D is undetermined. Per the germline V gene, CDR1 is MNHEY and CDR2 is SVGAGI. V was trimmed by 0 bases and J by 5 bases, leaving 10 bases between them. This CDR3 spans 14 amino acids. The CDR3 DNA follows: TGTGCCAGCAGTTACTCGGCGGAGGCATATGGCTACACCTTC. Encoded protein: CASSYSAEAYGYTF.

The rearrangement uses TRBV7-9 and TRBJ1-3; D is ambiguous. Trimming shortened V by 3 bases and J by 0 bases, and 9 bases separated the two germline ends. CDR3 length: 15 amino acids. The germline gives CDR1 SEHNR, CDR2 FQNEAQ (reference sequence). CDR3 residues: CASSLFRSSGNTIYF. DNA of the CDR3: TGTGCCAGCAGCTTGTTCCGATCCTCTGGAAACACCATATATTTT.

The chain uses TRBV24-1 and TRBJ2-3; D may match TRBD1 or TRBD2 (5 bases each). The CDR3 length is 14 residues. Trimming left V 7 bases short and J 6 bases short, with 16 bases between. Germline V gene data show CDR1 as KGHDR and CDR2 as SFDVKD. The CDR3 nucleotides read TGTGCCACCAGGGGGACGCAGGGTTGGGATACGCAGTATTTT. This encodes CATRGTQGWDTQYF.

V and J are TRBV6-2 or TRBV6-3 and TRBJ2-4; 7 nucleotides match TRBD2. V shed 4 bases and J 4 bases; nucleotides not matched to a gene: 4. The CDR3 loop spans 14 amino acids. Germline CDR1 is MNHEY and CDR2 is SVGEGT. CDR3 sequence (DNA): TGTGCCAGCAGTTCAAGCGGGGCAAAAAACATTCAGTACTTC. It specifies CASSSSGAKNIQYF.

CDR3 DNA: TGTGCCAGCAGCTTAGACCAGGGAATCGGTTCACCCCTCCACTTT. Translating gives CASSLDQGIGSPLHF. J is TRBJ1-6 and V is TRBV7-9, with D maybe TRBD1 (5 bases). CDR1 and CDR2 from the germline V gene are SEHNR and FQNEAQ (reference sequence). The germline V and J ends were trimmed by 1 base and 9 bases, with 13 bases remaining between them. The CDR3 consists of 15 residues.

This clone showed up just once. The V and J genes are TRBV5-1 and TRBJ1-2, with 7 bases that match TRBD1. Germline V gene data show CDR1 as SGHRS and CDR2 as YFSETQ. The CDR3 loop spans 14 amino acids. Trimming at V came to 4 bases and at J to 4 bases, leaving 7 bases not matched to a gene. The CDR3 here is CASSQGQTIYGYTF. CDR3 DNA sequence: TGCGCCAGCAGCCAGGGACAGACTATCTATGGCTACACCTTC.

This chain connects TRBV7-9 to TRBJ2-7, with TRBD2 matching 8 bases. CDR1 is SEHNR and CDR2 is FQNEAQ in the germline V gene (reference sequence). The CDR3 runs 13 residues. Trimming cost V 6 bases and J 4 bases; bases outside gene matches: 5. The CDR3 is CASSRIAGYEQYF. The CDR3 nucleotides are TGTGCCAGCAGTAGAATAGCGGGGTACGAGCAGTACTTC.

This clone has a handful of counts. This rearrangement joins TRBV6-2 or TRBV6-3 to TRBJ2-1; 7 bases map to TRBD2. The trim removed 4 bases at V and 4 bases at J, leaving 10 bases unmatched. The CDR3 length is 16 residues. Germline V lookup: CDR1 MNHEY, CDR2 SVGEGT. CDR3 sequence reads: CASSSPSGGFYNEQFF. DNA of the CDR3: TGTGCCAGCAGTTCCCCCTCCGGGGGGTTTTACAATGAGCAGTTCTTC.

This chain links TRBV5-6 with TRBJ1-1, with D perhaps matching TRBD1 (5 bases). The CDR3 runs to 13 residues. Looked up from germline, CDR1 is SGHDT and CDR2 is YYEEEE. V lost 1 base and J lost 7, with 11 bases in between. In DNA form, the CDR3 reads TGTGCCAGCAGCTTGTTACAGGCCATTGAAGCTTTCTTT. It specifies CASSLLQAIEAFF.

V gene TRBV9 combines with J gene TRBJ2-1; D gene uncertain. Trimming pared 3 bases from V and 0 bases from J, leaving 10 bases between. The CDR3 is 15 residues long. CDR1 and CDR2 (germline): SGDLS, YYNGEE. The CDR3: CASSAQMSSYNEQFF. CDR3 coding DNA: TGTGCCAGCAGCGCCCAGATGAGCTCCTACAATGAGCAGTTCTTC. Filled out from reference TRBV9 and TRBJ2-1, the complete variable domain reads DSGVTQTPKHLITATGQRVTLRCSPRSGDLSVYWYQQSLDQGLQFLIQYYNGEERAKGNILERFSAQQFPDLHSELNLSSLELGDSALYFCASSAQMSSYNEQFFGPGTRLTVL.

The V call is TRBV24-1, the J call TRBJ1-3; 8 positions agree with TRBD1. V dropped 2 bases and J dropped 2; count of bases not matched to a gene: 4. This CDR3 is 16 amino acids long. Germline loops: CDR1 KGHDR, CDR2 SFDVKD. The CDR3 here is CATSDSTRGPGNTIYF. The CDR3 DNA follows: TGTGCCACCAGTGATTCGACCAGGGGGCCTGGAAACACCATATATTTT.

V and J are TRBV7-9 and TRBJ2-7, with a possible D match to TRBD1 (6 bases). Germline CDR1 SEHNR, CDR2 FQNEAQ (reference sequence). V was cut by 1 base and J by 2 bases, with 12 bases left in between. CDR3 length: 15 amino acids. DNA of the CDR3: TGTGCCAGCAGCTTAGTTCTGGACAGAACCTACGAGCAGTACTTC. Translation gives CASSLVLDRTYEQYF.

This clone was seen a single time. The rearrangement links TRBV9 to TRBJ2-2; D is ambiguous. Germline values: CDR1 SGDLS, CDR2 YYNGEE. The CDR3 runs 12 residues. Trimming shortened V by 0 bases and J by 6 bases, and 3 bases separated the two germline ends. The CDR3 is CASSVGSGELFF. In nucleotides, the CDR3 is TGTGCCAGCAGCGTAGGGTCCGGGGAGCTGTTTTTT.

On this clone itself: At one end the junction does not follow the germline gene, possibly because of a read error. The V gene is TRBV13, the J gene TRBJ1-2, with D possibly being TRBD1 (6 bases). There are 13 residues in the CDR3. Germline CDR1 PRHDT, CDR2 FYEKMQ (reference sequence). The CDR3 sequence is CASSLDTGLPAHF. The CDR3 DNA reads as TGTGCCAGCAGCTTAGATACAGGGCTCCCGGCTCACTTC.

CDR3 amino acids: CASRYSNQPQHF. CDR3 in DNA: TGTGCCAGCAGGTATAGCAATCAGCCCCAGCATTTT. V usage is TRBV6-5 and J usage is TRBJ1-5; D unresolved. The germline V gene has CDR1 MNHEY and CDR2 SVGAGI. The CDR3 is 12 amino acids. The germline V and J ends were trimmed by 6 bases and 0 bases, with 3 bases remaining between them.

This CDR3 is CASSLGLAGGAYEQYF. CDR3 nucleotides: TGTGCCAGCAGCCTCGGACTAGCGGGGGGAGCTTACGAGCAGTACTTC. The rearrangement uses TRBV3-1 (or the pseudogene TRBV3-2) and TRBJ2-7; 14 positions agree with TRBD2. CDR1 is LGHDT and CDR2 is YNNKEL in the germline V gene (reference sequence). J lost 4 bases, V lost 4 bases, and 6 bases had no gene match. The CDR3 length is 16 residues.

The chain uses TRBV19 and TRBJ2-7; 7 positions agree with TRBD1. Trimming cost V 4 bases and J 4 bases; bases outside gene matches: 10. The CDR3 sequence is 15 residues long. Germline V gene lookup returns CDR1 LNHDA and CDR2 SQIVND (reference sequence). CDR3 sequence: CASSTRRQGRYEQYF. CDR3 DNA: TGTGCCAGTAGTACCCGGAGACAGGGAAGATACGAGCAGTACTTC.

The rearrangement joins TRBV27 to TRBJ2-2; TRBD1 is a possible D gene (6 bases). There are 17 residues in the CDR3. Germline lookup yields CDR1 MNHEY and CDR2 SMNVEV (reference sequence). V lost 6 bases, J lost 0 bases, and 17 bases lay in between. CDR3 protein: CASRRTGYPSNTGELFF. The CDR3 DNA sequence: TGTGCCAGCAGACGCACAGGGTATCCCTCGAACACCGGGGAGCTGTTTTTT.

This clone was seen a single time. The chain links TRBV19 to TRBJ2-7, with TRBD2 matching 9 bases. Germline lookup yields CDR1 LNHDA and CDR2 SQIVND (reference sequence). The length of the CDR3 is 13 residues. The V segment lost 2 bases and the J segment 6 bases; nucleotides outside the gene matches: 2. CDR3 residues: CASSINSGGEQYF. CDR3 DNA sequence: TGTGCCAGTAGTATAAATAGCGGGGGCGAGCAGTACTTC.

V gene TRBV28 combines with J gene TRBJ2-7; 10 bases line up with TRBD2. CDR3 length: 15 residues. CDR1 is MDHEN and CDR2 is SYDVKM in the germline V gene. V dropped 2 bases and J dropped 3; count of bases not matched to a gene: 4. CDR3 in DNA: TGTGCCAGCAGTTTACTAGCGGGGGCCATCTACGAGCAGTACTTC. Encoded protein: CASSLLAGAIYEQYF.

The CDR3 reads CAAKTGTGVGTEAFF. In DNA form, the CDR3 reads TGTGCCGCAAAAACCGGGACAGGGGTCGGCACTGAAGCTTTCTTT. This sequence joins TRBV27 and TRBJ1-1, with 10 bases fitting TRBD1. The germline gives CDR1 MNHEY, CDR2 SMNVEV (reference sequence). This CDR3 is built from 15 residues. The J segment lost 4 bases and the V segment lost 11 bases, leaving 13 bases of the junction unmatched.

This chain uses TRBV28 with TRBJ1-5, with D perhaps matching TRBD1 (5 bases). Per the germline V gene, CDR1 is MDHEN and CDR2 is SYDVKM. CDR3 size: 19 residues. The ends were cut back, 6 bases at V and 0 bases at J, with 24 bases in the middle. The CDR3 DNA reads TGTGCCAGCAGGACCGACAGAACGAATGTTCCCCTTAGCAATCAGCCCCAGCATTTT. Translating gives CASRTDRTNVPLSNQPQHF.

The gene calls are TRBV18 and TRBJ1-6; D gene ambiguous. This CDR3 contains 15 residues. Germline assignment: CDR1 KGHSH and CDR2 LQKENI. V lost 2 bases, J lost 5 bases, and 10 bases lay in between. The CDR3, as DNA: TGTGCCAGCTCACCAGGGATGGGCAATAATTCACCCCTCCACTTT. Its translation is CASSPGMGNNSPLHF. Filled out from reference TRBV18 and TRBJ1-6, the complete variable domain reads NAGVMQNPRHLVRRRGQEARLRCSPMKGHSHVYWYRQLPEEGLKFMVYLQKENIIDESGMPKERFSAEFPKEGPSILRIQQVVRGDSAAYFCASSPGMGNNSPLHFGNGTRLTVT.

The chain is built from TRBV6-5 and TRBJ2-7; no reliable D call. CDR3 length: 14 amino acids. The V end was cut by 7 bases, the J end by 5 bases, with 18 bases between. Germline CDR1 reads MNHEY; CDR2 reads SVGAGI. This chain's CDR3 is CASTDKAAVHEQYF. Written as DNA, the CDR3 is TGTGCCAGCACCGACAAAGCTGCAGTCCACGAGCAGTACTTC.

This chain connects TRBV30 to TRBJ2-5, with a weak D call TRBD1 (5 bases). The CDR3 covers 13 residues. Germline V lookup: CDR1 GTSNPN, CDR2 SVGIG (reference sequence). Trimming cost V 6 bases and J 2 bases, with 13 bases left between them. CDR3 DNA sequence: TGTGCCTGCTCGACAGTTTTACAAGAGACCCAGTACTTC. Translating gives CACSTVLQETQYF.